Sequencing of this T cell receptor beta chain was carried out in a study of T cell repertoires in cytomegalovirus infection (dated by TCRdb to between 2017 and 2020). Some background on the complete study: Donor HLA type was relevant to the analysis, because carriage of CMV infection together with the matching HLA type was indicated by public TCR beta signatures. General findings and caveats noted by the study authors: Cumulative frequency of public TCR beta family members discriminated carriers of CMV infection plus the relevant HLA type in this cohort and an independent 352-donor cohort. The ex vivo response was dominated by HLA-C-restricted CMV-specific TCR beta clonotypes, which also provided the single most frequent clonotype in two of eight donors.

Between the V and J ends, shortened by 3 bases and 4 bases respectively, the junction contains 7 bases. The CDR3 holds 13 amino acids from the cysteine to the phenylalanine. Of all the DNA, just the CDR3 is kept, 39 bases in frame from base 1. The germline V gene (reference sequence) sets CDR1 to LNHDA and CDR2 to SQIVND. TCRdb names Illumina HiSeq 1500 as the instrument used. TCRdb reanalyzed the raw reads on its own, using fastp at Q25 for trimming and MiXCR for clone calling, and kept in-frame beta chains. When rows share a CDR3 protein, they turn into one entry using the most common DNA and genes. This sample gives under 300,000 distinct CDR3 sequences in total; around 15% of them show up just once. Roughly 50% of the sample rests with the top ten. This clonotype was observed a few times. The clone's antigen remains unknown. Per-base qualities were not stored, and no clone one base away is much larger.

The chain is assembled from TRBV19 and TRBJ1-5; the D gene is not confidently resolved. This TCR came from a human donor in good health (CMV status not recorded). Some clones in this sample may be carry-over from other donors' samples. Sample: CD8+ T cells from PBMCs. The CDR3 amino acid sequence is: CASSIHTNQPQHF. The base sequence is TGTGCCAGTAGTATCCACACGAATCAGCCCCAGCATTTT. The full variable domain, with segments outside the CDR3 supplied by the reference TRBV19 and TRBJ1-5 proteins, appears as DGGITQSPKYLFRKEGQNVTLSCEQNLNHDAMYWYRQDPGQGLRLIYYSQIVNDFQKGDIAEGYSVSREKKESFPLTVTSAQKNPTAFYLCASSIHTNQPQHFGDGTRLSIL.